The entry below gives a single T cell receptor beta chain sequence along with its context. It lacks a known antigen. One base away there is no much larger clone; base qualities are not given. The sample is drawn from a study of OX40 agonist ivuxolimab in advanced cancers. Regarding the research as a whole: Ivuxolimab was an agonistic, fully human IgG2 monoclonal antibody directed against OX40 (CD134), a costimulatory receptor. Intravenous ivuxolimab was administered to patients every 2 weeks at six dose levels: 0.01, 0.1, 0.3, 1.5, 3 and 10 mg/kg. Of the approximately 50 dose-escalation patients, hepatocellular carcinoma was present in around 19, melanoma in approximately 15, renal cell carcinoma in 9 and head and neck cancer in 9. The dose-escalation cohort was approximately 83% male with a mean age of approximately 60 years, ranging from roughly 20 to 80. Prior anti-PD-1, anti-PD-L1 or anti-CTLA-4 therapy was permitted, and checkpoint inhibitors had been received by approximately 39% of dose-escalation patients. Partial responses were achieved by three dose-escalation patients, of whom one had hepatocellular carcinoma and two had cutaneous melanoma. The point of sequencing TCRbeta in the periphery was to test whether ivuxolimab changed TCR sequence diversity and drove clonal T-cell expansion. The paper reports the monotherapy dose-escalation portion (N = 52 patients) of the phase I ivuxolimab trial. Beyond this particular receptor, the publication reports: In partial responders in the 0.1-3.0 mg/kg groups, normalized peripheral clonal expansion was found to be among the lowest, especially among CD8+ T cells. On average, CD8+ T cells showed more expanded clones than CD4+ T cells after ivuxolimab. At doses of 0.1 to 3.0 mg/kg, clonal expansion of both CD4+ and CD8+ blood T cells was observed from baseline to week 6. Low levels of normalized T-cell clonal expansion were also seen in some patients who did not respond. Antigen specificity was not determined for the clonally expanded peripheral T cells.

Patients with autoimmune disease history or receiving systemic immunosuppression were excluded from the trial. In every dose cohort, peripheral blood was drawn for TCR sequencing at baseline, cycle 4 day 1, and cycle 7 day 1. The samples were drawn from a first-in-human, open-label, multicenter phase I dose-escalation trial of ivuxolimab. The trial enrolled adults with locally advanced or metastatic head and neck squamous cell, hepatocellular, melanoma or renal cell carcinoma. Before TCR sequencing, CD4+ T cells and CD8+ T cells were sorted from peripheral blood as separate populations. From a lookup of the germline V gene, CDR1 and CDR2 are SGHVS and FQNEAQ. The CDR3 spans 14 residues, from the cysteine through the phenylalanine. Just CDR3 DNA is preserved here, 42 bases in frame from base 1. V loses 1 base, J loses 0 bases, and the germline ends lie 4 bases apart. Genomic DNA was extracted from sorted cells for sequencing of the TCRbeta CDR3 region. TCRbeta CDR3 regions were sequenced using the immunoSEQ Assay. Here the immuneACCESS table is served through TCRdb, limited to in-frame sequences with V and J called. Missing clones are a known gap in these copies; in checked studies unresolved V genes cover under half, and the rest lacks a known reason. The sample yields 50,000 to 75,000 clones; around nine tenths were counted once. The top ten hold approximately 0.61% of the sample.

The V and J genes are TRBV7-8 and TRBJ2-1; no D gene can be assigned with confidence. This sequence was found in an adult with an advanced solid tumor such as melanoma, head and neck, liver or kidney cancer. The sequences come from CD4+ or CD8+ T cells sorted from blood, collected in a trial of the OX40 agonist ivuxolimab. The DNA sequence is TGTGCCAGCAGCTTAGAGGACTCCTACAATGAGCAGTTCTTC. Translated, this gives CASSLEDSYNEQFF.